This T cell receptor beta chain was profiled in a study of shared clonotypes between healthy human individuals (dated by TCRdb to 2020 to 2022). Broadly, across the study: The cohort comprised two women and a few men aged 18 to 49 years. For each donor, CD4 naive and CD4 memory were each given three plates, CD8 naive was given two plates, and CD8 memory was given one plate. To estimate repertoire size and how much clonotypes are shared between individuals, the study performed deep sequencing of blood TCR repertoires from roughly five healthy adults. Different laboratories and diverse techniques were used to prepare libraries and sequence TCR repertoires, to increase sequencing depth and limit assay-specific biases. Between about 0.8 and 9 billion PBMCs per donor were obtained by leukapheresis. Results and caveats for the whole study, not just this receptor: Incomplete sequencing was indicated by rarefaction of sorted-subset datasets, despite the large sequencing depth. Across four donors, roughly 5.4% of naive CD4, around 3.5% of naive CD8, 2% to 2.5% of memory CD4, and about 0.4% of memory CD8 clonotypes were shared. The genetic and exposure-history diversity represented was limited by the small number of donors. Compared with non-shared clonotypes, the clonotypes found in all four sorted-subset donors had higher generation probabilities. Naive subsets generally had larger estimated clonotype richness than memory subsets did. Sampling was restricted to blood, and TCR repertoires in tissue are likely to differ from TCR repertoires in blood. Based on pairwise subsampling, the degree of clonotype sharing among donors was expected to be affected by sequencing depth.

Notes on this clone: What this receptor recognizes is not known. No much larger clone exists at a distance of one base, and base qualities are not known.

Using the deep immunoSEQ assay, TCR CDR3 regions were amplified from genomic DNA by multiplex PCR. For each cell subset, the extracted genomic DNA was distributed evenly across all wells of several immunoSEQ 96-well plates, and each plate served as one replicate. For sorted subsets, each replicate PCR was loaded with approximately 200 ng genomic DNA, equivalent to 30,000 or so T cell genomes. Purified libraries were measured with a Qubit 3.0 fluorometer, size-checked on a Bioanalyzer 2100, and measured again with the KAPA Library Quantification kit. A separate single-read 150-cycle Illumina NextSeq 550 flow cell was used to sequence each immunoSEQ 96-well plate. The original pipeline was this. Because the immunoSEQ output held only junctional sequences and lacked quality scores, the filtering could not match the filtering applied to full-length reads. Sequences were annotated with PyIR, a Python wrapper for IgBLAST v1.9, and V/J genes and CDR3 were assigned using IMGT germline references. Reads were removed for weak V/J assignments (E-value above 1e-6), missing CDR3, stop codons, out-of-frame junctions, or ambiguous translated residues. V3J clonotypes were defined as sequences sharing the same inferred V gene, J gene, and CDR3 amino acid sequence. Percentage overlap between repertoires was calculated by dividing the number of shared unique clonotypes by the size of the smaller repertoire. Three approaches were used to assess repertoire richness: RTK rarefaction, the Chao1 estimator, and Recon v2.1 estimates of unobserved clonotypes. OLGA was used to compute generation probabilities for all TCRbeta clonotypes that the gDNA method yielded from a few donors. TCRdb limited this immuneACCESS table to in-frame rearrangements with V and J called. A share of clones is missing; checked studies link under half to unresolved V genes, and the rest is unexplained. That table supplies the V and J calls and clone size; D and trimming were determined from the DNA. For this sample there are millions of clones; roughly 91% appear just once. The top ten hold under 2% of the sample.

CD8 naive samples consisted of CD45RO-negative cells that were positively selected for CCR7, yielding a CD45RA+CCR7+ population without TemRA cells. Healthy HIV-negative adults with no recently reported acute infections or vaccinations were included as donors. All donors were Caucasian adults living in Nashville, Tennessee, USA. After blood collection by leukapheresis, PBMCs were isolated using Ficoll-Histopaque density gradient centrifugation and then cryopreserved in the vapor phase of liquid nitrogen. Analytical flow cytometry was used to check the purity and quantity of every magnetically sorted T cell population. Genomic DNA was isolated from every sorted fraction and measured by UV absorbance on a Nanodrop 2000c. CDR1 is given as MNHEY and CDR2 as SMNVEV, both from the germline V gene (reference sequence). V loses 5 bases, J loses 5 bases, and the germline ends lie 17 bases apart. The CDR3 measures 15 amino acids from cysteine to phenylalanine. The retained sequence is limited to the CDR3, 45 bases, with the frame set at the first base.

The receptor was isolated from a man between 18 and 35 years old in good health. Some clones in this sample may be carry-over from other donors' samples. This chain joins TRBV27 to TRBJ2-3, with the D segment possibly TRBD1 or TRBD2, each aligning over 6 bases. Sequenced: naive CD8+ T cells from PBMCs. The cell subset or site label for this specimen denotes: CD45RA+CCR7+. The DNA is as follows: TGTGCCAGCAGTCAGGGGAGTAGCGGACTAGATACGCAGTATTTT. This yields the protein CASSQGSSGLDTQYF.